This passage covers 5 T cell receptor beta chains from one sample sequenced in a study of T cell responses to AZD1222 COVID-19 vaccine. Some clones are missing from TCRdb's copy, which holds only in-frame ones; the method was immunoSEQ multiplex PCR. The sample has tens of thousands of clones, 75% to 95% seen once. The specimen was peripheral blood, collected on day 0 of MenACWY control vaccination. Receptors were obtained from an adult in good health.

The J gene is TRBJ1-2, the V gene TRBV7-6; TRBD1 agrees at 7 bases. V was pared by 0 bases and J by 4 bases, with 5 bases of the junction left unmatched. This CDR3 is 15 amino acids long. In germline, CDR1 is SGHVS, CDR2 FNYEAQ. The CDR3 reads CASSLARGGSYGYTF. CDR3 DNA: TGTGCCAGCAGCTTAGCGCGAGGGGGCTCCTATGGCTACACCTTC.

The CDR3 DNA reads as TGTGCCAGCAGCCAAGCCAACTATGGCTACACCTTC. Encoded protein: CASSQANYGYTF. The chain combines TRBV3-1 (or the pseudogene TRBV3-2) with TRBJ1-2; D call uncertain. V was trimmed by 1 base and J by 2 bases, leaving 2 bases between them. The CDR3 consists of 12 residues. Germline V gives CDR1 LGHDT, CDR2 YNNKEL (reference sequence).

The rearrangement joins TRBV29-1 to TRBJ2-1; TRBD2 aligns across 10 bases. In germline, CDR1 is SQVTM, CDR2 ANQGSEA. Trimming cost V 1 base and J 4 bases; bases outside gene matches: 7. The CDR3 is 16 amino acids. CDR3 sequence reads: CSVEGGSSGGYNEQFF. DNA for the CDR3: TGCAGCGTTGAAGGCGGGTCTAGCGGGGGTTACAATGAGCAGTTCTTC.

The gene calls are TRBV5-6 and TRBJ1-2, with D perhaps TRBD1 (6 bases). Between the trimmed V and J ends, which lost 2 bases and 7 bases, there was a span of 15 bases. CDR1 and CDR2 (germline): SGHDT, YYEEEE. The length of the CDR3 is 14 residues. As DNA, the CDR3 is TGTGCCAGCAGCTTCAGGGACACTAGGGGTGGCTACACCTTC. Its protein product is CASSFRDTRGGYTF.

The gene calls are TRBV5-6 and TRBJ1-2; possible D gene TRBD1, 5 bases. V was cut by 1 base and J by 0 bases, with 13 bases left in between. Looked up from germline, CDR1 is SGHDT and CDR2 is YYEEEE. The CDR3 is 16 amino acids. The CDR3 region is CASSLWGGVTNYGYTF. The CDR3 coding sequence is TGTGCCAGCAGCTTGTGGGGGGGAGTAACTAACTATGGCTACACCTTC. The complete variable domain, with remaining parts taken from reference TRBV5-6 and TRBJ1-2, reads DAGVTQSPTHLIKTRGQQVTLRCSPKSGHDTVSWYQQALGQGPQFIFQYYEEEERQRGNFPDRFSGHQFPNYSSELNVNALLLGDSALYLCASSLWGGVTNYGYTFGSGTRLTVV.